This TCR beta chain was documented in a study of T cells in Graves' hyperthyroidism and ophthalmopathy. This clonotype appeared once. The antigen is not known. The V gene lost 5 bases and the J gene lost 2 bases, with 18 bases spanning the gap. Germline V gene sequence: CDR1 SGHTA, CDR2 FQGNSA. The CDR3 consists of 16 residues. RNA transcripts yielded amplified TCR beta CDR3 regions. First-round RT-PCR with HTBI primers amplified the TCR CDR3 region. TCRdb analysed the multiplex PCR reads with MiXCR anew, one entry per CDR3 protein. Of 340,000 or so distinct CDR3 sequences in the sample, 20% to 25% were seen once. Whole-study results and caveats: Expanded thyroid clonotypes (above 0.001) were mostly also found in blood.

Stable disease denoted Graves' hyperthyroidism without ophthalmopathy progression within 18 months. Sequencing input: blood. The receptor was derived from a woman aged 45-65 years with Graves' hyperthyroidism. The genes are TRBV7-2 and TRBJ2-5; D remains ambiguous. CDR3 loop: CASSPGWGSGQETQYF. The CDR3 DNA reads TGTGCCAGCAGCCCAGGCTGGGGTTCGGGTCAAGAGACCCAGTACTTC.